The 23 T cell receptor beta chains below all came from one sample that was sequenced in a study of human thymus T cells. Repertoires were generated with immunoSEQ multiplex PCR, while TCRdb's copy carries only in-frame clones and drops some. The data show over 35,000 clones, with around 94% seen just once and roughly 0.12% held by the top ten. Sequencing input: blood. These receptors were taken from a boy in the first two years of life with a congenital heart defect but otherwise immunologically healthy.

This clone has a single count. The chain recombines TRBV19 with TRBJ2-5; 7 nucleotides align to TRBD2. Germline V gene lookup returns CDR1 LNHDA and CDR2 SQIVND (reference sequence). V dropped 2 bases and J dropped 2; count of bases not matched to a gene: 2. The CDR3 is 14 residues long. CDR3 protein: CASSITSAQETQYF. As DNA, the CDR3 is TGTGCCAGTAGTATAACTAGCGCACAAGAGACCCAGTACTTC.

The chain carries TRBV7-2 and TRBJ1-5; possibly TRBD1 for D (6 bases). CDR3 length equals 18 residues. The V gene lost 0 bases and the J gene lost 3 bases, with 18 bases spanning the gap. Germline V gives CDR1 SGHTA, CDR2 FQGNSA. CDR3 coding DNA: TGTGCCAGCAGCTTAGCGGGAGGGGGGAAAAGGTACAATCAGCCCCAGCATTTT. Translation gives CASSLAGGGKRYNQPQHF.

The CDR3 DNA reads TGTGCCAGCAGTTTATCTAGCGGGGGGGACGAGCAGTACTTC. As protein: CASSLSSGGDEQYF. The V call is TRBV27, the J call TRBJ2-7; 11 positions match TRBD2. The germline CDR1 and CDR2 sequences are MNHEY and SMNVEV (reference sequence). The CDR3 is made up of 14 amino acids. The V gene end was trimmed by 0 bases and the J gene end by 5 bases; junction bases not matched to a gene: 0.

The rearrangement links TRBV11-3 to TRBJ2-7; D gene ambiguous. Per the germline V gene, CDR1 is SGHNT and CDR2 is YENEEA. Trimming took 5 bases from V and 3 from J, leaving 17 bases between them. This CDR3 is built from 15 residues. CDR3 DNA sequence: TGTGCCAGCAGCCCTCGGGCGACCTTACTCTACGAGCAGTACTTC. Translated: CASSPRATLLYEQYF.

CDR3 bases: TGCGCCAGCAGCCAAGGACTAGCGGGGGCCAAAAACATTCAGTACTTC. Protein: CASSQGLAGAKNIQYF. The chain couples TRBV4-1 to TRBJ2-4, with TRBD2 identical over 11 bases. CDR1 and CDR2 (germline): MGHRA, YSYEKL. J was trimmed by 1 base and V by 1 base; bases with no gene match: 0. CDR3 length equals 16 residues.

This sequence joins TRBV5-4 and TRBJ2-5, with no clear D. The germline V gene has CDR1 SGHNT and CDR2 YYREEE (reference sequence). The V and J ends lost 2 bases and 2 bases respectively, with 16 bases between them. There are 16 residues in the CDR3. CDR3 nucleotides: TGTGCCAGCAGCTTATCCCCTCGGACGTTTCAAGAGACCCAGTACTTC. Protein product: CASSLSPRTFQETQYF.

The genes are TRBV9 and TRBJ1-4, with 7 bases that match TRBD1. The trim removed 3 bases at V and 0 bases at J, leaving 2 bases unmatched. This CDR3 region has 15 residues. Germline V lookup: CDR1 SGDLS, CDR2 YYNGEE. The CDR3 nucleotides read TGTGCCAGCAGCGCCGGGACAGCAACTAATGAAAAACTGTTTTTT. Translation: CASSAGTATNEKLFF.

This clone appeared once. The chain links TRBV7-8 to TRBJ1-2, with D possibly matching TRBD1 (5 bases). The CDR3 has 15 amino acids. From germline, CDR1 is SGHVS and CDR2 FQNEAQ. Trimming took 2 bases from V and 4 from J, leaving 14 bases between them. CDR3 DNA: TGTGCCAGCAGCTTAATTCATAGGGACCTCTATGGCTACACCTTC. This encodes CASSLIHRDLYGYTF.

The chain employs TRBV5-1 and TRBJ2-7, with 9 bases lining up with TRBD1. Germline V CDR1 and CDR2: SGHRS, YFSETQ. J was trimmed by 3 bases and V by 4 bases; bases with no gene match: 8. The CDR3 sequence is 15 residues long. CDR3 residues: CASSRDRVYGYEQYF. The DNA for the CDR3 is TGCGCCAGCAGCCGGGACAGGGTATATGGCTACGAGCAGTACTTC.

The rearrangement joins TRBV11-3 to TRBJ1-3; perhaps TRBD1 as D (5 bases). The germline gives CDR1 SGHNT, CDR2 YENEEA. The germline V and J ends were trimmed by 5 bases and 7 bases, with 21 bases remaining between them. This CDR3 has 16 residues. CDR3 protein: CASSPPLGGGWNTIYF. The CDR3, as DNA: TGTGCCAGCAGCCCCCCCCTTGGGGGGGGATGGAACACCATATATTTT.

The genes are TRBV9 and TRBJ1-5; a weak D match, TRBD1 (6 bases). This CDR3 has 13 residues. The V gene's germline CDR1 is SGDLS and CDR2 YYNGEE. V dropped 3 bases and J dropped 2 bases, with 6 bases sitting between them. The CDR3 sequence: CASSGQGNQPQHF. CDR3 coding DNA: TGTGCCAGCAGCGGACAGGGCAATCAGCCCCAGCATTTT.

This chain links TRBV7-2 with TRBJ1-2; D ambiguous. The V gene lost 3 bases and the J gene lost 2 bases, with 7 bases spanning the gap. The length of the CDR3 is 13 residues. Germline V gives CDR1 SGHTA, CDR2 FQGNSA. The CDR3 DNA follows: TGTGCCAGCAGCTTCGGCGGCAACTATGGCTACACCTTC. It translates to CASSFGGNYGYTF.

Here the CDR3 reads CASGLPNSPLHF. DNA of the CDR3: TGTGCCAGCGGCCTCCCGAATTCACCCCTCCACTTT. The V gene is TRBV7-2, the J gene TRBJ1-6; the D is unclear. This CDR3 comprises 12 residues. Deletions cut 8 bases from V and 7 bases from J, with 9 bases between. The germline V gene encodes CDR1 SGHTA and CDR2 FQGNSA.

The genes are TRBV6-5 and TRBJ2-7; D not resolved. Germline loops: CDR1 MNHEY, CDR2 SVGAGI. The CDR3 has 15 amino acids. V was pared by 0 bases and J by 2 bases, with 11 bases between. CDR3 DNA: TGTGCCAGCAGTTACTCTAGCCCAAAGACCTACGAGCAGTACTTC. Amino acids: CASSYSSPKTYEQYF.

The rearrangement links TRBV7-9 to TRBJ2-2; D is unresolved. The CDR3 covers 15 residues. The ends were cut back, 6 bases at V and 4 bases at J, with 15 bases in the middle. Germline V gene lookup returns CDR1 SEHNR and CDR2 FQNEAQ (reference sequence). The CDR3 DNA reads TGTGCCAGCAGGACCTTAGGGTCGTCCACCGGGGAGCTGTTTTTT. It encodes CASRTLGSSTGELFF.

The chain uses TRBV19 and TRBJ2-1; possibly TRBD1 for D (5 bases). The CDR3 covers 14 residues. The germline gives CDR1 LNHDA, CDR2 SQIVND (reference sequence). Trimming pared 4 bases from V and 2 bases from J, leaving 9 bases between. The CDR3 bases are TGTGCCAGTAGTACTCTGACAGCCTACAATGAGCAGTTCTTC. This gives the protein CASSTLTAYNEQFF.

V and J are TRBV10-3 and TRBJ1-5; unclear D gene. In germline, CDR1 is ENHRY, CDR2 SYGVKD. V gave up 0 bases and J gave up 2 bases, with 5 bases separating them. The CDR3 extends over 14 amino acids. CDR3 nucleotides: TGTGCCATCAGTGAGTCAGACCGCAATCAGCCCCAGCATTTT. Protein sequence: CAISESDRNQPQHF.

The V call is TRBV6-1, the J call TRBJ2-3; 11 nucleotides align to TRBD2. CDR1 and CDR2 from the germline V gene are MNHNS and SASEGT. This CDR3 has 14 amino acids. V was pared by 8 bases and J by 2 bases, with 3 bases of the junction left unmatched. CDR3 nucleotides: TGTGCCAGCGCTAGCGGGGGGAACACAGATACGCAGTATTTT. Translating it yields CASASGGNTDTQYF.

V usage is TRBV28 and J usage is TRBJ1-2, with 9 bases identical to TRBD1. J gave up 5 bases and V 7 bases, and 11 bases lay outside the gene matches. The germline gives CDR1 MDHEN, CDR2 SYDVKM. This CDR3 spans 15 amino acids. As DNA, the CDR3 is TGTGCCAGCAACATGCCAAGGGGACAGGGTTATGGCTACACCTTC. This gives the protein CASNMPRGQGYGYTF.

V usage is TRBV7-2 and J usage is TRBJ2-5, with 9 positions matching TRBD1. The ends lost 5 bases at V and 3 bases at J; junction bases unmatched: 1. The germline V gene has CDR1 SGHTA and CDR2 FQGNSA. The CDR3 consists of 13 residues. The DNA for the CDR3 is TGTGCCAGCAGCCGGGACAGGGAAGAGACCCAGTACTTC. Protein sequence: CASSRDREETQYF.

The chain links TRBV9 to TRBJ2-5; D tentatively reads TRBD1 or TRBD2 (5 bases each). V shed 4 bases and J shed 5 bases, with 15 bases lying between them. This CDR3 spans 14 amino acids. CDR1 is SGDLS and CDR2 is YYNGEE in the germline V gene. This chain's CDR3 is CASSFWGFGETQYF. CDR3 nucleotide sequence: TGTGCCAGCAGCTTTTGGGGGTTTGGCGAGACCCAGTACTTC. Supplemented by reference TRBV9 and TRBJ2-5, the full variable domain reads DSGVTQTPKHLITATGQRVTLRCSPRSGDLSVYWYQQSLDQGLQFLIQYYNGEERAKGNILERFSAQQFPDLHSELNLSSLELGDSALYFCASSFWGFGETQYFGPGTRLLVL.

The chain couples TRBV25-1 to TRBJ1-1; 7 nucleotides match TRBD1. The germline V gene has CDR1 MGHDK and CDR2 SYGVNS. V gave up 3 bases and J gave up 5 bases; unmatched junction bases: 3. The CDR3 sequence is 13 residues long. CDR3 region: CASSDRRGTEAFF. CDR3 bases: TGTGCCAGCAGTGACCGCAGGGGGACTGAAGCTTTCTTT.

The chain recombines TRBV19 with TRBJ1-2; a possible D gene is TRBD1 (6 bases). The CDR3 covers 13 residues. Per germline, CDR1 LNHDA and CDR2 SQIVND (reference sequence). V lost 5 bases and J lost 8, with 15 bases in between. The CDR3 DNA reads as TGTGCCAGTAGTCCAGAGGGGGGTAGAGGCTACACCTTC. As protein: CASSPEGGRGYTF.